This TCR beta chain was captured in a study of response to subunit inactivated influenza vaccine. Overall study results and limits: Authors suggested seasonal influenza vaccinations each recruit few new T cells.

TCRdb called the RT-PCR reads again in MiXCR, with one record for every CDR3 protein. The sample records roughly 670,000 distinct CDR3 sequences, 14% being singletons. Trimming cost V 7 bases and J 6 bases, with 15 bases left between them. The CDR3 is 13 residues long. CDR1 is SNHLY, CDR2 FYNNEI, per germline. As to this clonotype: Its matching antigen is unknown.

This chain joins TRBV2 and TRBJ1-1; D unresolved. The specimen comprised PBMCs from blood, sampled around 14 days before vaccination. This TCR was sampled from a man aged 45-60 years who received an inactivated influenza vaccine. CDR3 sequence (DNA): TGTGCCAGCATAGGGCATTCTCCGTCTGAAGCTTTCTTT. This codes for CASIGHSPSEAFF.